What follows are 28 T cell receptor beta chains derived from one specimen sequenced in a study of shared clonotypes between healthy human individuals. The method was immunoSEQ multiplex PCR; TCRdb's version includes in-frame clones alone and lacks a portion of them. The data contain around 2,000,000 clones, approximately 94% of them singletons. Naive CD8 cells lacked CD45RO and underwent positive selection for CCR7, leaving out terminally differentiated effector memory CD45RA+ cells. The source material was naive CD8+ T cells sorted from blood. The source of these receptors is a man between 18 and 29 years old in good health.

J is TRBJ1-6 and V is TRBV19; D remains ambiguous. CDR1 LNHDA and CDR2 SQIVND come from the germline V gene (reference sequence). Trimming removed 5 bases at V and 5 bases at J, with 10 bases between. This CDR3 has 14 amino acids. CDR3 coding DNA: TGTGCCAGTAGTTCCGGGCTGAATAATTCACCCCTCCACTTT. Amino acid sequence: CASSSGLNNSPLHF.

The rearrangement joins TRBV11-2 to TRBJ2-7; D is possibly TRBD2 (6 bases). V shed 3 bases and J shed 2 bases, with 11 bases lying between them. The CDR3 spans 14 residues. The germline CDR1 and CDR2 sequences are SGHAT and FQNNGV. The CDR3 sequence is CASSFPEGTYEQYF. CDR3 coding DNA: TGTGCCAGCAGCTTCCCGGAGGGAACCTACGAGCAGTACTTC.

The rearrangement joins TRBV10-2 to TRBJ2-7; 10 bases line up with TRBD1. This CDR3 has 14 amino acids. J gave up 3 bases and V 8 bases, and 7 bases lay outside the gene matches. The germline gives CDR1 WSHSY, CDR2 SAAADI. The CDR3 nucleotides read TGCGCCAGCCGGGATGGGGACAGGGGCTACGAGCAGTACTTC. Its translation: CASRDGDRGYEQYF.

The chain uses TRBV6-1 and TRBJ1-1; D may be TRBD1 (6 bases). The CDR3 is made up of 16 amino acids. The ends were cut back, 5 bases at V and 0 bases at J, with 16 bases in the middle. From germline, CDR1 is MNHNS and CDR2 SASEGT. CDR3: CASSQGWWGLNTEAFF. The CDR3 region has the DNA TGTGCCAGCAGTCAAGGTTGGTGGGGGCTGAACACTGAAGCTTTCTTT.

CDR3: CASSYGGFAEAFF. CDR3 bases: TGTGCCAGCAGTTACGGGGGGTTCGCTGAAGCTTTCTTT. The gene calls are TRBV6-5 and TRBJ1-1; weak D call: TRBD1 (5 bases). The CDR3 consists of 13 residues. V was cut by 2 bases and J by 6 bases, with 10 bases left in between. Germline V gives CDR1 MNHEY, CDR2 SVGAGI.

This chain links TRBV7-9 with TRBJ2-1, with D perhaps TRBD1 or TRBD2 (5 bases each). Trimming took 10 bases from V and 3 from J, leaving 10 bases between them. Germline V gives CDR1 SEHNR, CDR2 FQNEAQ (reference sequence). The CDR3 runs 12 residues. This CDR3 is CAIVGGYNEQFF. The CDR3 nucleotides are TGTGCCATCGTTGGGGGCTACAATGAGCAGTTCTTC. The whole variable domain, filled in from reference TRBV7-9 and TRBJ2-1, reads DTGVSQNPRHKITKRGQNVTFRCDPISEHNRLYWYRQTLGQGPEFLTYFQNEAQLEKSRLLSDRFSAERPKGSFSTLEIQRTEQGDSAMYLCAIVGGYNEQFFGPGTRLTVL.

The chain couples TRBV12-2 to TRBJ2-3; TRBD1 is taken as the D call from the table, unchecked against the DNA. TRBV12-2 represents a pseudogene. The CDR3 spans 13 residues. CDR3 nucleotides: TGTGCAAGTCGCTTAGTGGGACAGGATACGCAGTATTTT. Encoded protein: CASRLVGQDTQYF.

This clone was detected only once. The J gene is TRBJ1-2, the V gene TRBV5-4, with 7 bases aligning to TRBD1. CDR1 and CDR2 (germline): SGHNT, YYREEE (reference sequence). CDR3 length equals 15 residues. V dropped 4 bases and J dropped 4; count of bases not matched to a gene: 10. For the CDR3, the DNA is TGTGCCAGCAGCACTGGGGGAGACAGGGTCTATGGCTACACCTTC. Translating gives CASSTGGDRVYGYTF.

This sequence joins TRBV14 and TRBJ1-5; the D is unclear. Germline CDR1 reads SGHDN; CDR2 reads FVKESK. The CDR3 runs to 13 residues. V lost 4 bases and J 3 bases, leaving 7 bases between the germline ends. Here the CDR3 DNA reads TGTGCCAGCAGCCCAGGTTTCAATCAGCCCCAGCATTTT. This gives the protein CASSPGFNQPQHF.

CDR3 protein: CASSVSPRADNTEAFF. The CDR3 DNA is TGTGCCAGCAGCGTATCGCCCCGCGCAGATAACACTGAAGCTTTCTTT. The V call is TRBV9, the J call TRBJ1-1; D is undetermined. This CDR3 has 16 residues. CDR1 SGDLS and CDR2 YYNGEE come from the germline V gene. V was pared by 1 base and J by 2 bases, with 15 bases between.

This chain uses TRBV6-5 with TRBJ1-2, with 9 nucleotides matching TRBD1. The V segment lost 6 bases and the J segment 4 bases; nucleotides outside the gene matches: 0. CDR1 is MNHEY and CDR2 is SVGAGI in the germline V gene. This CDR3 is 12 amino acids long. CDR3 protein: CASRTGGYGYTF. For the CDR3, the DNA is TGTGCCAGCAGGACAGGGGGCTATGGCTACACCTTC.

The chain employs TRBV6-5 and TRBJ2-7; D may be TRBD2 (5 bases). The CDR3 is 12 residues long. The germline gives CDR1 MNHEY, CDR2 SVGAGI. The V end lost 7 bases, the J end lost 7 bases, and 14 bases lay between the germline ends. The CDR3 DNA sequence: TGTGCCAGCACTCAGTTATCGGGGGAGCAGTACTTC. Its protein is CASTQLSGEQYF.

The gene calls are TRBV6-1 and TRBJ1-1; D is uncertain. Trimming cost V 2 bases and J 6 bases, with 10 bases left between them. Germline V lookup: CDR1 MNHNS, CDR2 SASEGT. The CDR3 contains 13 residues. CDR3 residues: CASSETGFAEAFF. CDR3 DNA sequence: TGTGCCAGCAGTGAAACTGGTTTTGCTGAAGCTTTCTTT.

Remarks on this clone: At the DNA level, this CDR3 is encoded by other sequences in the same sample as well. The chain has TRBV27 and TRBJ2-7; D remains ambiguous. Germline V gives CDR1 MNHEY, CDR2 SMNVEV (reference sequence). The CDR3 loop spans 13 amino acids. Trimming removed 2 bases at V and 3 bases at J, with 8 bases between. Written as DNA, the CDR3 is TGTGCCAGCAGTTTACTGGCAGACTACGAGCAGTACTTC. Its protein is CASSLLADYEQYF.

This sequence joins TRBV29-1 and TRBJ2-7; no definite D call. The germline gives CDR1 SQVTM, CDR2 ANQGSEA. The CDR3 runs 13 residues. V lost 5 bases, J lost 2 bases, and 13 bases lay in between. The CDR3 loop is CSVKGVRTYEQYF. The CDR3 region has the DNA TGCAGCGTTAAAGGCGTTCGAACCTACGAGCAGTACTTC.

The rearrangement uses TRBV30 and TRBJ1-2; the D is unclear. Trimming left V 3 bases short and J 0 bases short, with 8 bases between. Germline V lookup: CDR1 GTSNPN, CDR2 SVGIG (reference sequence). The CDR3 runs 13 residues. The DNA for the CDR3 is TGTGCCTGGAGCCTTTCCTCTAACTATGGCTACACCTTC. As protein: CAWSLSSNYGYTF.

This clone was counted a single time. The DNA for the CDR3 is TGCGCCAGCAGTTTAGACCTCACTCTCTCCTACGAGCAGTACTTC. Its protein is CASSLDLTLSYEQYF. V usage is TRBV10-1 and J usage is TRBJ2-7, with D unclear. V was clipped by 5 bases and J by 0 bases, with 14 bases between them. CDR1 WNHNN and CDR2 SYGVQD come from the germline V gene (reference sequence). The CDR3 spans 15 residues.

The chain recombines TRBV6-5 with TRBJ2-7; 12 positions agree with TRBD1. The germline gives CDR1 MNHEY, CDR2 SVGAGI. This CDR3 region has 15 residues. Trimming removed 6 bases from V and 5 bases from J; junction bases left unmatched: 8. DNA of the CDR3: TGTGCCAGCAGCCCGAGGGACAGGGGGCGCAACGAGCAGTACTTC. As protein: CASSPRDRGRNEQYF.

The chain links TRBV30 to TRBJ2-7; D is undetermined. Germline CDR1 reads GTSNPN; CDR2 reads SVGIG (reference sequence). The CDR3 is 13 residues long. V was shortened by 0 bases and J by 6 bases, with 12 bases between the two germline ends. Here the CDR3 reads CAWSVGLQVEQYF. In DNA form, the CDR3 reads TGTGCCTGGAGTGTGGGTCTCCAAGTCGAGCAGTACTTC.

The chain uses TRBV10-1 and TRBJ2-1; tentative D call: TRBD2 (7 bases). V was clipped by 4 bases and J by 4 bases, with 17 bases between them. Looked up from germline, CDR1 is WNHNN and CDR2 is SYGVQD (reference sequence). This CDR3 region has 16 residues. CDR3 nucleotides: TGCGCCAGCAGTGCTTCTGGAGGGGGGGTGTACAATGAGCAGTTCTTC. Amino acid sequence: CASSASGGGVYNEQFF.

The V gene is TRBV9, the J gene TRBJ2-7; 11 bases are a match to TRBD2. V lost 2 bases to trimming and J lost 2 bases; unmatched junction nucleotides: 6. CDR3 length equals 16 residues. CDR1 is SGDLS, CDR2 YYNGEE, per germline. Written as DNA, the CDR3 is TGTGCCAGCAGCGTGACGGGGACTAGCGGAACCTACGAGCAGTACTTC. Protein sequence: CASSVTGTSGTYEQYF. Drawing the rest from reference TRBV9 and TRBJ2-7, the complete variable domain is DSGVTQTPKHLITATGQRVTLRCSPRSGDLSVYWYQQSLDQGLQFLIQYYNGEERAKGNILERFSAQQFPDLHSELNLSSLELGDSALYFCASSVTGTSGTYEQYFGPGTRLTVT.

The V call is TRBV7-9, the J call TRBJ2-3; unclear D gene. This CDR3 is 14 amino acids long. The V end lost 1 base, the J end lost 4 bases, and 9 bases lay between the germline ends. Germline CDR1 reads SEHNR; CDR2 reads FQNEAQ (reference sequence). CDR3 in amino acids: CASSLEGYPDTQYF. In nucleotides, the CDR3 is TGTGCCAGCAGCTTAGAAGGGTACCCAGATACGCAGTATTTT.

About this clone: Other DNA sequences in this sample translate to the same CDR3. V usage is TRBV6-5 and J usage is TRBJ2-7; D perhaps matches TRBD2 (6 bases). Trimming stripped 2 bases from V and 4 bases from J, with 12 bases between. In germline, CDR1 is MNHEY, CDR2 SVGAGI. This CDR3 comprises 14 residues. The DNA of the CDR3 is TGTGCCAGCAGTTACGAAGGGACTTCTTACGAGCAGTACTTC. Its protein is CASSYEGTSYEQYF.

This clone was seen just once. The V call is TRBV9, the J call TRBJ2-2; D gene ambiguous. Germline CDR1 reads SGDLS; CDR2 reads YYNGEE. Trimming pared 1 base from V and 6 bases from J, leaving 16 bases between. CDR3 length: 16 residues. CDR3 sequence (DNA): TGTGCCAGCAGCGTAAAGGAGCCCCGTGGCGCCGGGGAGCTGTTTTTT. It is translated as CASSVKEPRGAGELFF.

This chain uses TRBV6-6 with TRBJ2-5, with D unclear. The assigned J gene may be wrong: the sequence end matches TRBJ2-7 better. The CDR3 has 13 amino acids. CDR1 and CDR2 (germline): MNHNY, SVGAGI (reference sequence). Here the CDR3 reads CASSYRASYEQYF. As DNA, the CDR3 is TGTGCCAGCAGTTACCGGGCTTCCTACGAGCAGTACTTC.

The chain carries TRBV9 and TRBJ2-2; a weak D match, TRBD1 (6 bases). The germline V gene encodes CDR1 SGDLS and CDR2 YYNGEE. The CDR3 covers 14 residues. V was shortened by 4 bases and J by 3 bases, with 10 bases between the two germline ends. CDR3 protein: CASSSEGDTGELFF. CDR3 sequence (DNA): TGTGCCAGCAGCTCCGAGGGGGACACCGGGGAGCTGTTTTTT. Based on the CDR3 plus reference TRBV9 and TRBJ2-2, the full variable domain is DSGVTQTPKHLITATGQRVTLRCSPRSGDLSVYWYQQSLDQGLQFLIQYYNGEERAKGNILERFSAQQFPDLHSELNLSSLELGDSALYFCASSSEGDTGELFFGEGSRLTVL.

Comments on this clone: The same CDR3 is also encoded by other DNA sequences in this sample. CDR3 coding DNA: TGTGCCATCAGTGATTCGAACACCGGGGAGCTGTTTTTT. This sequence encodes CAISDSNTGELFF. The genes are TRBV10-3 and TRBJ2-2; no clear D. Germline V gives CDR1 ENHRY, CDR2 SYGVKD. The CDR3 is made up of 13 amino acids. The ends were cut back, 3 bases at V and 0 bases at J, with 2 bases in the middle.

V gene TRBV7-9 combines with J gene TRBJ1-1; D uncertain. Between the trimmed V and J ends, which lost 4 bases and 1 base, there was a span of 16 bases. Germline loops: CDR1 SEHNR, CDR2 FQNEAQ (reference sequence). The CDR3 length is 16 residues. The CDR3 nucleotides read TGTGCCAGCAGCTCAAGTGCCGACTCGCCGAACACTGAAGCTTTCTTT. This encodes CASSSSADSPNTEAFF.